The clone carrying this TCR beta chain was detected only a few times. The antigen remains undetermined. T lymphocytes (CD4+ and CD8+) were sorted from PBMCs. Trimming cost V 2 bases and J 6 bases, with 3 bases left between them. This CDR3 comprises 11 residues. Germline loops: CDR1 SGHTA, CDR2 FQGTGA. The record originates from a study of CD8+ T cells in alopecia areata. General observations from the study: Higher clonality than in normal scalp was seen in lesional scalp, especially alopecia totalis/universalis.

In each case, RNA was isolated and then reverse transcribed into cDNA as the sequencing template. Measured with immunoSEQ multiplex PCR; TCRdb has only the in-frame clones, and not every one. Of 150,000 or so clones in the sample, over 45% were seen once. The chain joins TRBV7-3 to TRBJ2-3, with unresolved D. This TCR was sampled from a human donor with alopecia areata. Sequenced material: CD4+ T cells sorted from blood. In DNA form, the CDR3 reads TGTGCCAGCAGCTTATTGGATACGCAGTATTTT. This encodes CASSLLDTQYF.